This T cell receptor (beta chain) was found in a study of cytomegalovirus exposure and HLA in healthy donors. Overall study context: An early data release held 79 million or so unique TCRs from HLA-typed donors. Study findings and constraints: A later analysis found common viral pathogens apparently linked to several of the most significant clusters. Reportedly, HLA-A and HLA-B alleles of most subjects were accurately predicted from TCR beta.

This clone was seen more than once but under ten times. What it binds is unknown. Unmatched junction bases numbered 4, after V lost 2 bases and J lost 3 bases. The germline V gene has CDR1 MNHEY and CDR2 SVGAGI. This CDR3 has 14 residues. Primers for the PCR totalled 60 Vbeta and 13 Jbeta. Measured with immunoSEQ multiplex PCR; TCRdb has only the in-frame clones, and not every one. The sample has about 160,000 clones; roughly two thirds are singletons. The chain joins TRBV6-5 to TRBJ2-7; 7 bases map to TRBD1. This sequence originates from a woman aged 25 to 39 in good health and CMV-seronegative. The specimen was PBMCs. CDR3 sequence (DNA): TGTGCCAGCAGTTACCGGGGACAGTACTACGAGCAGTACTTC. Residues: CASSYRGQYYEQYF.